The rows below give T cell receptor beta chains drawn from one sample of a study of Ad26.COV2.S vaccination and SARS-CoV-2 variants. Method: immunoSEQ multiplex PCR; TCRdb's copy keeps in-frame clones and lacks some. The profile covers 400,000 to 500,000 clones, with around 87% appearing a single time and approximately 4% taken by the ten largest. The specimen was peripheral blood, collected in a trial of Ad26.COV2.S vaccine versus placebo. These TCRs come from a person aged 18 to 59 who received the Ad26.COV2.S COVID-19 vaccine or a placebo. The CDR3 runs from the conserved cysteine through the conserved F or W. A D gene is named only where the DNA matches it firmly. The size of a clone is reported for some rows only, either as once, few or many, or as a class for expanded clones.

v_call	d_call	j_call	clone_size	cdr3_nt	cdr3_aa
TRBV4-1	TRBD2	TRBJ2-3	-	TGCGCCAGCAGTAGCGGGGGCTCTTCGGATACGCAGTATTTT	CASSSGGSSDTQYF
TRBV29-1	-	TRBJ2-7	-	TGCAGCGTTGAAGTCCCCGGCCGGGGGAGGATGAACGAGCAGTACTTC	CSVEVPGRGRMNEQYF
TRBV28	-	TRBJ1-4	-	TGTGCCAGCACCACACGTCCCAGGGGCGGCGAAAAACTGTTTTTT	CASTTRPRGGEKLFF
TRBV10-3	-	TRBJ1-2	-	TGTGCCATCAGCCGACCTTTCCAGGGAGGGGGCTACACCTTC	CAISRPFQGGGYTF
TRBV5-1	TRBD2	TRBJ2-3	-	TGCGCCAGCAGCCCCTGGCTAGCGGGGGCCGACGGGGCGCAGTATTTT	CASSPWLAGADGAQYF
TRBV6-5	-	TRBJ1-5	few	TGTGCCAGCAGTTACGCGGGAGGGCCCCAGCATTTT	CASSYAGGPQHF
TRBV7-9	-	TRBJ1-1	few	TGTGCCAGCAGCTTTAAGTCCTTGAACACTGAAGCTTTCTTT	CASSFKSLNTEAFF
TRBV28	TRBD1	TRBJ2-4	-	TGTGCCAGCAGTTCCCGGACAGGGGTTCTGGACATTCAGTACTTC	CASSSRTGVLDIQYF
TRBV24-1	-	TRBJ2-1	-	TGTGCCACCAGTGACTGGACAAATGAGCAGTTCTTC	CATSDWTNEQFF
TRBV14	TRBD1	TRBJ1-2	many	TGTGCCAGCAGCCCTGTCAGGGGGTTCTCTGGCTACACCTTC	CASSPVRGFSGYTF
TRBV5-5	-	TRBJ1-4	-	TGTGCCAGCAGCTTGGGGTATGAAAAACTGTTTTTT	CASSLGYEKLFF
TRBV25-1	TRBD1	TRBJ1-2	-	TGTGCCAGCAGTGATTTTGGACAGGCCTATGGCTACACCTTC	CASSDFGQAYGYTF
TRBV11-1	TRBD1	TRBJ2-1	once	TGTGCCAGCAGCTTAGGGGGTGACAGGGTCGTCGATGAGCAGTTCTTC	CASSLGGDRVVDEQFF
TRBV13	TRBD1	TRBJ2-7	-	TGTGCCAGCAGCTTCCGGACAGGGACCTACGAGCAGTACTTC	CASSFRTGTYEQYF
TRBV18	TRBD2	TRBJ2-3	-	TGTGCCAGCTCACCCCTTTGGGTTCAGGCGGGGGATAGCACAGATACGCAGTATTTT	CASSPLWVQAGDSTDTQYF